The next 12 T cell receptor beta chains were all read from a single sample in a study of CD8+CD57+ T cells in acquired aplastic anemia. Researchers used genomic DNA as the template to profile TCR beta VDJ and CDR3. MiXCR was run by TCRdb on the reads, yielding one entry per CDR3 protein. The table records around 400,000 distinct CDR3 sequences, 55% to 70% of them present only once. What was sequenced was sorted CD4+, CD8+, or CD8+CD57+ T cells (not recorded which) from PBMCs. These receptor sequences come from a human donor in good health, serving as a control.

This clonotype has ten or more counts. The gene calls are TRBV5-1 and TRBJ1-2; D unresolved. The V end was cut by 0 bases, the J end by 0 bases, with 12 bases between. The CDR3 length is 16 residues. Germline-derived CDR1 and CDR2 are SGHRS and YFSETQ. This CDR3 is CASSLVSPATNYGYTF. The CDR3 DNA reads TGCGCCAGCAGCTTGGTTTCACCCGCTACTAACTATGGCTACACCTTC. The whole variable domain, remainder taken from reference TRBV5-1 and TRBJ1-2, is KAGVTQTPRYLIKTRGQQVTLSCSPISGHRSVSWYQQTPGQGLQFLFEYFSETQRNKGNFPGRFSGRQFSNSRSEMNVSTLELGDSALYLCASSLVSPATNYGYTFGSGTRLTVV.

V gene TRBV19 combines with J gene TRBJ1-4; the D gene is possibly TRBD1 (5 bases). Germline V CDR1 and CDR2: LNHDA, SQIVND (reference sequence). The CDR3 contains 14 residues. V dropped 3 bases and J dropped 10 bases, with 15 bases sitting between them. The CDR3 sequence: CASSISREIGKLFF. The CDR3 DNA is TGTGCCAGTAGTATCTCCAGGGAGATTGGAAAACTGTTTTTT.

This CDR3 is CSARGGRTNNTQYF. The CDR3 nucleotides read TGCAGTGCTAGAGGGGGACGGACGAATAATACGCAGTATTTT. The chain recombines TRBV20-1 with TRBJ2-3; perhaps D is TRBD1 or TRBD2 (5 bases each). There are 14 residues in the CDR3. In germline, CDR1 is DFQATT, CDR2 SNEGSKA (reference sequence). V lost 1 base and J lost 7, with 15 bases in between.

The rearrangement joins TRBV2 to TRBJ1-6, with a weak D call TRBD1 (5 bases). V was shortened by 6 bases and J by 5 bases, with 17 bases between the two germline ends. This CDR3 comprises 16 residues. Germline CDR1 SNHLY, CDR2 FYNNEI. The DNA for the CDR3 is TGTGCCAGCAGCCGACAGCAGGGTCAGGATAATTCACCCCTCCACTTT. As protein: CASSRQQGQDNSPLHF.

Remarks on this clonotype: The junction and the germline gene differ at one end; a read error may be behind it. The rearrangement joins TRBV7-3 to TRBJ2-5, with D possibly TRBD2 on 6 matching bases. From germline, CDR1 is SGHTA and CDR2 FQGTGA. The CDR3 sequence is 14 residues long. CDR3 protein: CASSVGPGGTQYSF. In DNA, the CDR3 is TGTGCCAGCAGCGTAGGACCGGGCGGGACCCAGTACTCCTTC. Full variable domain (remainder filled in from reference TRBV7-3 and TRBJ2-5): GAGVSQTPSNKVTEKGKYVELRCDPISGHTALYWYRQSLGQGPEFLIYFQGTGAADDSGLPNDRFFAVRPEGSVSTLKIQRTERGDSAVYLCASSVGPGGTQYSFGPGTRLLVL.

This clonotype was found many times. The chain employs TRBV12-3 or TRBV12-4 and TRBJ2-3; possibly TRBD1 for D (5 bases). CDR3 length equals 15 residues. Trimming cost V 5 bases and J 0 bases, with 12 bases left between them. The CDR3 bases are TGTGCCAGCAGTACCGAAGCAGGGAGCACAGATACGCAGTATTTT. It translates to CASSTEAGSTDTQYF.

This clonotype was counted only a few times. V is TRBV7-2 and J is TRBJ2-5; 11 bases line up with TRBD1. With V trimmed by 11 bases and J by 5 bases, 4 bases remained unmatched. This CDR3 is 12 amino acids long. Germline V gene sequence: CDR1 SGHTA, CDR2 FQGNSA. In DNA form, the CDR3 reads TGTGCCGGAGGGACAGGGGGGGAGACCCAGTACTTC. This sequence encodes CAGGTGGETQYF.

This chain joins TRBV14 and TRBJ2-7; D unresolved. This CDR3 spans 17 amino acids. CDR1 is SGHDN, CDR2 FVKESK, per germline. V dropped 1 base and J dropped 0 bases, with 16 bases sitting between them. The CDR3 sequence is CASSQGIGVRYSYEQYF. The CDR3 DNA sequence: TGTGCCAGCAGCCAAGGAATTGGTGTCCGCTACTCCTACGAGCAGTACTTC.

The V and J genes are TRBV28 and TRBJ1-2; 7 nucleotides align to TRBD1. The CDR3 covers 13 residues. Looked up from germline, CDR1 is MDHEN and CDR2 is SYDVKM. The V and J ends lost 6 bases and 7 bases, in that order; junction bases with no gene match: 8. As DNA, the CDR3 is TGTGCCAGCAGAACCGACAGGGTTTTTGGCTACACCTTC. Amino acids: CASRTDRVFGYTF.

V is TRBV15 and J is TRBJ2-7; possibly TRBD1 or TRBD2 for D (5 bases each). CDR3 length equals 15 residues. Trimming took 6 bases from V and 1 from J, leaving 16 bases between them. The V gene's germline CDR1 is LNHNV and CDR2 YYDKDF (reference sequence). DNA of the CDR3: TGTGCCACCAGTCAAACTAGGGACGGTTCCTACGAGCAGTACTTC. Translated, it gives CATSQTRDGSYEQYF.

As to this clonotype: A read error is likely, as this CDR3 ends without the conserved phenylalanine or tryptophan. The chain has TRBV7-3 and TRBJ1-1, with a weak D call TRBD1 (5 bases). CDR3 length: 13 residues. Germline V gene lookup returns CDR1 SGHTA and CDR2 FQGTGA. The V gene lost 7 bases and the J gene lost 11 bases, with 20 bases spanning the gap. Written as DNA, the CDR3 is TGTGCCAGCAAGGATACAGGCGGCGTTATTGCTTTCTCT. Translating gives CASKDTGGVIAFS.

This clonotype has only a few counts. At one end the junction does not follow the germline gene, possibly because of a read error. The chain couples TRBV4-2 to TRBJ2-3, with 10 bases fitting TRBD2. The CDR3 consists of 17 residues. Germline V gene sequence: CDR1 LGHNA, CDR2 YNFKEQ. Here the CDR3 DNA reads TGTGCCAGCCGCCAAGGGGTTTTGGCTAGCGGGGGATTAGCGCAGTATTTT. Its protein product is CASRQGVLASGGLAQYF.